What follows are 28 T cell receptor beta chains derived from one specimen sequenced in a study of T cell responses to AZD1222 COVID-19 vaccine. Profiling relied on immunoSEQ multiplex PCR, and the TCRdb table lists in-frame clones only, not all of them. Of under 85,000 clones listed, roughly 90% are singletons. The sample consisted of peripheral blood, taken on day 0 of AZD1222 vaccination. The receptors were gathered from an adult in good health.

The chain couples TRBV28 to TRBJ1-5, with TRBD1 as a possible D gene (5 bases). Germline V gene lookup returns CDR1 MDHEN and CDR2 SYDVKM. The CDR3 is 12 amino acids. CDR3 sequence (DNA): TGTGCGAGCGGGGGAAGCAATCAGCCCCAGCATTTT. Encoded protein: CASGGSNQPQHF.

The V and J genes are TRBV5-1 and TRBJ2-7; D not certain. This CDR3 has 13 amino acids. Trimming stripped 5 bases from V and 3 bases from J, with 12 bases between. In germline, CDR1 is SGHRS, CDR2 YFSETQ. The CDR3 spells CASRVSGLYEQYF. The CDR3 bases are TGCGCCAGCAGAGTTAGTGGTCTCTACGAGCAGTACTTC.

V gene TRBV5-6 combines with J gene TRBJ1-2, with 8 bases that match TRBD1. Germline V lookup: CDR1 SGHDT, CDR2 YYEEEE. CDR3 length: 18 amino acids. V gave up 1 base and J gave up 4 bases; unmatched junction bases: 15. CDR3 loop: CASSLRRLDWTGSYGYTF. The CDR3 DNA sequence: TGTGCCAGCAGCTTGCGGAGGTTAGATTGGACAGGGTCCTATGGCTACACCTTC.

The chain uses TRBV6-6 and TRBJ1-5, with D uncertain. V gave up 6 bases and J gave up 0 bases, with 9 bases separating them. Germline assignment: CDR1 MNHNY and CDR2 SVGAGI (reference sequence). CDR3 length: 14 residues. CDR3 sequence reads: CASRAGYSNQPQHF. The CDR3 coding sequence is TGTGCCAGCAGAGCGGGTTATAGCAATCAGCCCCAGCATTTT.

This chain joins TRBV29-1 and TRBJ1-5; the match to TRBD1 covers 8 bases. V shed 6 bases, J shed 4 bases, and the junction held 8 bases outside the gene matches. There are 14 residues in the CDR3. In germline, CDR1 is SQVTM, CDR2 ANQGSEA. CDR3 in DNA: TGCAGCGTGGGGGGGACAGGACCGAATCAGCCCCAGCATTTT. Encoded protein: CSVGGTGPNQPQHF.

The rearrangement uses TRBV5-6 and TRBJ2-1; possible D gene TRBD2, 5 bases. CDR3 length equals 14 residues. CDR1 is SGHDT, CDR2 YYEEEE, per germline. The V gene lost 0 bases and the J gene lost 4 bases, with 8 bases spanning the gap. The CDR3 loop is CASSLVSVYNEQFF. DNA of the CDR3: TGTGCCAGCAGCTTGGTTAGCGTATACAATGAGCAGTTCTTC.

This chain uses TRBV12-3 or TRBV12-4 with TRBJ1-5; D may be TRBD1 (5 bases). V lost 3 bases, J lost 7 bases, and 10 bases lay in between. The CDR3 consists of 13 residues. This CDR3 is CASSFRGNQPQHF. The CDR3 nucleotides are TGTGCCAGCAGTTTTCGGGGGAACCAGCCCCAGCATTTT.

This clone has a handful of counts. V gene TRBV6-1 combines with J gene TRBJ1-5; D is ambiguous. The germline V gene has CDR1 MNHNS and CDR2 SASEGT. V was cut by 3 bases and J by 4 bases, with 4 bases left in between. The length of the CDR3 is 12 residues. Here the CDR3 reads CASSDSNQPQHF. The CDR3 DNA sequence: TGTGCCAGCAGTGACAGTAATCAGCCCCAGCATTTT.

The V gene is TRBV6-5, the J gene TRBJ2-7; 8 bases match TRBD1. Trimming took 6 bases from V and 2 from J; bases not matched to a gene: 9. CDR1 and CDR2 from the germline V gene are MNHEY and SVGAGI. This CDR3 contains 15 residues. This CDR3 is CASRVTGTGPYEQYF. CDR3 nucleotides: TGTGCCAGCAGGGTGACCGGGACAGGACCCTACGAGCAGTACTTC.

The chain links TRBV29-1 to TRBJ2-1, with 8 bases that match TRBD1. CDR3 length: 14 amino acids. CDR1 is SQVTM, CDR2 ANQGSEA, per germline. With 5 bases clipped from V and 8 bases from J, the junction kept 11 bases outside the gene matches. Here the CDR3 reads CSVHGRGLNDEQFF. CDR3 sequence (DNA): TGCAGCGTTCACGGCAGGGGGCTTAACGATGAGCAGTTCTTC.

The CDR3 loop is CASSPRDGASGQFF. The CDR3 DNA is TGTGCCAGCAGCCCCCGAGATGGAGCTTCCGGACAGTTCTTC. The chain uses TRBV7-2 and TRBJ2-1, with D unresolved. With 5 bases removed from V and 13 bases from J, the gap between germline ends came to 21 bases. The germline gives CDR1 SGHTA, CDR2 FQGNSA. The CDR3 extends over 14 amino acids.

This sequence joins TRBV9 and TRBJ1-2; D is ambiguous. The CDR3 extends over 11 amino acids. Germline CDR1 is SGDLS and CDR2 is YYNGEE. The V end was cut by 3 bases, the J end by 14 bases, with 14 bases between. CDR3 protein: CASSASLVWTF. CDR3 bases: TGTGCCAGCAGCGCCTCTCTGGTTTGGACCTTC. Combining the CDR3 with reference TRBV9 and TRBJ1-2 gives the whole variable domain DSGVTQTPKHLITATGQRVTLRCSPRSGDLSVYWYQQSLDQGLQFLIQYYNGEERAKGNILERFSAQQFPDLHSELNLSSLELGDSALYFCASSASLVWTFGSGTRLTVV.

This chain uses TRBV20-1 with TRBJ2-3; no clear D gene. Trimming pared 4 bases from V and 6 bases from J, leaving 8 bases between. Germline assignment: CDR1 DFQATT and CDR2 SNEGSKA (reference sequence). The CDR3 runs to 11 residues. The CDR3 is CSAIVSDTQYF. In DNA form, the CDR3 reads TGCAGTGCTATAGTCAGCGATACGCAGTATTTT.

The V gene is TRBV2, the J gene TRBJ1-2; possible D gene TRBD1, 5 bases. Looked up from germline, CDR1 is SNHLY and CDR2 is FYNNEI. Trimming took off 3 bases at V and 6 bases at J, with 14 bases between the two ends. The CDR3 loop spans 14 amino acids. The CDR3 reads CASSDRAFVNGYTF. The CDR3 bases are TGTGCCAGCAGTGACAGGGCTTTCGTGAATGGCTACACCTTC. Full variable domain (missing parts from reference TRBV2 and TRBJ1-2): EPEVTQTPSHQVTQMGQEVILRCVPISNHLYFYWYRQILGQKVEFLVSFYNNEISEKSEIFDDQFSVERPDGSNFTLKIRSTKLEDSAMYFCASSDRAFVNGYTFGSGTRLTVV.

The chain combines TRBV4-1 with TRBJ2-7, with D maybe TRBD1 (6 bases). Germline V CDR1 and CDR2: MGHRA, YSYEKL. The CDR3 runs to 16 residues. The V gene lost 3 bases and the J gene lost 0 bases, with 15 bases spanning the gap. DNA of the CDR3: TGCGCCAGCAGCCAGAACAGGGAATCCCCCTCCTACGAGCAGTACTTC. Translated: CASSQNRESPSYEQYF.

The chain carries TRBV7-9 and TRBJ1-1; D unclear. Trimming took off 2 bases at V and 1 base at J, with 5 bases between the two ends. Looked up from germline, CDR1 is SEHNR and CDR2 is FQNEAQ (reference sequence). This CDR3 spans 13 amino acids. The CDR3 DNA sequence: TGTGCCAGCAGCTTATCATGGAACACTGAAGCTTTCTTT. Protein sequence: CASSLSWNTEAFF.

The chain uses TRBV7-2 and TRBJ1-2; TRBD1 is a possible D gene (5 bases). CDR3 size: 15 residues. Germline V gives CDR1 SGHTA, CDR2 FQGNSA. V was trimmed by 1 base and J by 10 bases, leaving 19 bases between them. DNA of the CDR3: TGTGCCAGCAGCTTAGTCCCCCACCAGGGCGGTCTCTACACCTTC. As protein: CASSLVPHQGGLYTF.

V usage is TRBV27 and J usage is TRBJ1-2; D is undetermined. The CDR3 length is 13 residues. Germline lookup yields CDR1 MNHEY and CDR2 SMNVEV (reference sequence). The V gene lost 5 bases and the J gene lost 2 bases, with 9 bases spanning the gap. The DNA of the CDR3 is TGTGCCAGCAGTAACAATATGAACTATGGCTACACCTTC. Residues: CASSNNMNYGYTF.

This rearrangement joins TRBV7-2 to TRBJ1-1; the D is unclear. This CDR3 has 13 residues. V was pared by 0 bases and J by 7 bases, with 9 bases between. Germline CDR1 and CDR2: SGHTA and FQGNSA. CDR3 nucleotides: TGTGCCAGCAGCTTAGCCGGGTTTGATGAAGCTTTCTTT. This gives the protein CASSLAGFDEAFF.

The chain's CDR3 is CASSYRRNYEQYF. CDR3 sequence (DNA): TGTGCCAGCAGTTACCGGCGGAACTACGAGCAGTACTTC. The chain couples TRBV6-5 to TRBJ2-7; D ambiguous. The CDR3 spans 13 residues. Germline CDR1 reads MNHEY; CDR2 reads SVGAGI. The ends were cut back, 2 bases at V and 3 bases at J, with 8 bases in the middle.

The J gene is TRBJ2-3, the V gene TRBV4-1, with 7 bases aligning to TRBD2. Germline trimming cut 4 bases from V and 0 bases from J; bases unmatched to any gene: 4. CDR3 length equals 15 residues. Germline CDR1 reads MGHRA; CDR2 reads YSYEKL. DNA for the CDR3: TGCGCCAGCAGCCCGCGGGAGTCTAGCACAGATACGCAGTATTTT. It is translated as CASSPRESSTDTQYF.

The chain couples TRBV7-8 to TRBJ1-6; 7 bases are a match to TRBD1. After removal of 0 bases from V and 9 bases from J, the junction contained 5 bases not matched to a gene. This CDR3 has 15 amino acids. In germline, CDR1 is SGHVS, CDR2 FQNEAQ. In DNA, the CDR3 is TGTGCCAGCAGCTTAGCTGAGGGGGCGGGTTCACCCCTCCACTTT. It is translated as CASSLAEGAGSPLHF.

DNA of the CDR3: TGCAGCGTCCGGGGGGGGATACTAGACGTCGAGACCCAGTACTTC. Translating it yields CSVRGGILDVETQYF. This chain links TRBV29-1 with TRBJ2-5; 8 bases agree with TRBD2. The CDR3 loop spans 15 amino acids. Germline-derived CDR1 and CDR2 are SQVTM and ANQGSEA. V shed 6 bases, J shed 5 bases, and the junction held 14 bases outside the gene matches.

V is TRBV5-5 and J is TRBJ1-2, with D uncertain. V dropped 4 bases and J dropped 0 bases, with 13 bases sitting between them. The CDR3 has 15 amino acids. CDR1 and CDR2 from the germline V gene are SGHKS and YYEKEE (reference sequence). The CDR3 region is CASSPSTTANYGYTF. The CDR3, as DNA: TGTGCCAGCAGCCCATCTACAACAGCTAACTATGGCTACACCTTC.

This chain links TRBV21-1 with TRBJ1-4; the table's D call, TRBD1, has no DNA check behind it. TRBV21-1 is termed a pseudogene. CDR3 length: 15 amino acids. For the CDR3, the DNA is TGTGCCAGCAGCGACCGACAGGATGATAGGAAAAAACTGTTTTTT. Amino acid sequence: CASSDRQDDRKKLFF.

This clone showed up just once. This chain joins TRBV29-1 and TRBJ2-7, with 8 nucleotides matching TRBD1. Trimming cost V 0 bases and J 2 bases; bases outside gene matches: 0. Germline V gene sequence: CDR1 SQVTM, CDR2 ANQGSEA. The length of the CDR3 is 13 residues. The CDR3 nucleotides read TGCAGCGTTGAAGAGGACAGGGCCTACGAGCAGTACTTC. Translation gives CSVEEDRAYEQYF.

The chain uses TRBV5-1 and TRBJ2-5, with D possibly matching TRBD1 (6 bases). Germline assignment: CDR1 SGHRS and CDR2 YFSETQ. Trimming pared 4 bases from V and 2 bases from J, leaving 15 bases between. This CDR3 has 15 amino acids. The CDR3 coding sequence is TGCGCCAGCAGCGGGGCGACAGGTACGCAAGAGACCCAGTACTTC. Translation: CASSGATGTQETQYF.

This clone showed up just once. This sequence joins TRBV9 and TRBJ1-3; D is perhaps TRBD1 (5 bases). The germline V and J ends were trimmed by 0 bases and 4 bases, with 11 bases remaining between them. The CDR3 totals 15 residues. Per the germline V gene, CDR1 is SGDLS and CDR2 is YYNGEE. CDR3 DNA sequence: TGTGCCAGCAGCGTAGAGCAGGGACTAGGAAACACCATATATTTT. This codes for CASSVEQGLGNTIYF.